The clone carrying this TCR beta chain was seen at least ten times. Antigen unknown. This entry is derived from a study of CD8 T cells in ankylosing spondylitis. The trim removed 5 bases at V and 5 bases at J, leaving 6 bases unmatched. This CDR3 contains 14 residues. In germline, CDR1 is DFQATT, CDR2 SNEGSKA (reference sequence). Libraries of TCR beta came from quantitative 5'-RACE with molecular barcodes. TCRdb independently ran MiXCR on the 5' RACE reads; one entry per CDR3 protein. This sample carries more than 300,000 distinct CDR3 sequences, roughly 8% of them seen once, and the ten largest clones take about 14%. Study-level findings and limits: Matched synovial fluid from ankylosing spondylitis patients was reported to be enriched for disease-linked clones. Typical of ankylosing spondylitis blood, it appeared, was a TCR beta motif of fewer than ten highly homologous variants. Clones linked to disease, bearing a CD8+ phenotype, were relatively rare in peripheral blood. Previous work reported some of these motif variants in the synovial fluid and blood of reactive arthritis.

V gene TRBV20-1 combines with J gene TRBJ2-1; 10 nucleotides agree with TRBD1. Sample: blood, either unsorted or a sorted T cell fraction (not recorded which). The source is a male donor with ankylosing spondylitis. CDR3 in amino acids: CSAVRDRGHNEQFF. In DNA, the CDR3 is TGCAGTGCTGTCCGGGACAGGGGCCACAATGAGCAGTTCTTC.